The sequence of this TCR beta chain was determined in a study of cytomegalovirus exposure and HLA in healthy donors. The PCR had 60 Vbeta and 13 Jbeta primers. Using immunoSEQ multiplex PCR, the repertoire was profiled, and TCRdb retains in-frame clones only, with some absent. Among 70,000 to 75,000 clones listed, 55% to 75% were seen once. The length of the CDR3 is 18 residues. The trim removed 3 bases at V and 1 base at J, leaving 9 bases unmatched. Germline V gene data show CDR1 as ENHRY and CDR2 as SYGVKD. The TCR was taken from a woman aged 40 to 49 in good health and CMV-seropositive. The sample taken for sequencing was PBMCs. The chain has TRBV10-3 and TRBJ2-3; 11 bases align to TRBD2. CDR3 region: CAISDFGDSGGGTDTQYF. The CDR3 DNA sequence: TGTGCCATCAGTGATTTTGGGGATAGCGGGGGGGGCACAGATACGCAGTATTTT.